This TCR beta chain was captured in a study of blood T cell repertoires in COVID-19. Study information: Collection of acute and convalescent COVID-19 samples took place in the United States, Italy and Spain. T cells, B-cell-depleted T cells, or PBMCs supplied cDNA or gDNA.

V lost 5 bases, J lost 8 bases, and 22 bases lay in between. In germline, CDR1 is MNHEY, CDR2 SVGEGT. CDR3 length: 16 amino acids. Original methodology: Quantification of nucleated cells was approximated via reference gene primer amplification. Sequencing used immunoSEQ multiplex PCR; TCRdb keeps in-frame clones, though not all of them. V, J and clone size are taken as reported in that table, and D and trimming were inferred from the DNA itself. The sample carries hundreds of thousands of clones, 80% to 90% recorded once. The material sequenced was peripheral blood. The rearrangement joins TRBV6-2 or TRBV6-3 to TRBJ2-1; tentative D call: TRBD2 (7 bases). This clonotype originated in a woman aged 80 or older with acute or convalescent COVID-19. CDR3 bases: TGTGCCAGCAGTAAACCACGGGGGGCCGAGTCCCATGAGCAGTTCTTC. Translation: CASSKPRGAESHEQFF.